This T cell receptor beta chain comes out of a study of somatic mutations in cytotoxic T cells in rheumatoid arthritis. The V gene's germline CDR1 is SGDLS and CDR2 YYNGEE. The length of the CDR3 is 15 residues. The germline V and J ends were trimmed by 0 bases and 5 bases, with 12 bases remaining between them. The CD4+ and CD8+ fractions came from positive magnetic bead selection and were purity-checked by flow cytometry. Original handling: Patient CD8+ clones above 1% seldom matched published virus-specific TCRB sequences. Clones were sequenced by immunoSEQ multiplex PCR, and TCRdb holds only the in-frame ones, with some missing. The V and J calls and clone size are taken from that table; D and trimming were inferred from the DNA. Among 15,000 to 20,000 clones listed, about 72% were seen once.

The clonotype originates from an adult with rheumatoid arthritis. The V and J genes are TRBV9 and TRBJ1-5; D is unresolved. The sample consisted of CD8+ T cells sorted from blood. CDR3: CASSVEGRPDQPQHF. CDR3 DNA: TGTGCCAGCAGCGTAGAGGGCAGGCCAGATCAGCCCCAGCATTTT.